This T cell receptor beta chain was captured in a study of blood T cell repertoires in COVID-19. Study-level information: The samples span acute and convalescent COVID-19 from the United States, Italy and Spain. T cells, B-cell-depleted T cells, or PBMCs supplied cDNA or gDNA.

Trimming took 5 bases from V and 5 from J, leaving 12 bases between them. The CDR3 covers 13 residues. Germline values: CDR1 LNHDA, CDR2 SQIVND (reference sequence). The table lists this clone with a few counts. Study processing details: Nucleated cell counts were estimated from reference gene primer amplification. Profiling relied on immunoSEQ multiplex PCR, and the TCRdb table lists in-frame clones only, not all of them. That table furnishes V, J and clone size, whereas the DNA furnished D and trimming. Here the sample spans some 200,000 clones, 84% being singletons. The sample comprised peripheral blood. The source of this sequence is a woman in her sixties who had recovered from COVID-19. The chain couples TRBV19 to TRBJ1-1, with D possibly being TRBD1 (6 bases). The CDR3 region has the DNA TGTGCCAGTAGTGTACAGGGTAGGACTGAAGCTTTCTTT. It codes for CASSVQGRTEAFF.